Listed below are T cell receptor beta chains from one sample, sequenced in a study of blood T cell repertoires in COVID-19. Some clones are missing from TCRdb's copy, which holds only in-frame ones; the method was immunoSEQ multiplex PCR. The data hold about 100,000 clones, with around 85% observed a single time. Sequenced material: peripheral blood. These receptors all come from a man aged 65-85 years with active or convalescent COVID-19. Both conserved end residues are part of each CDR3. D genes are given only for firm matches.

cdr3_aa	cdr3_nt	j_call	v_call	d_call
CASSSVNTEAFF	TGTGCCAGCAGTTCAGTGAACACTGAAGCTTTCTTT	TRBJ1-1	TRBV28	NA
CASNQSPRGQGGYTF	TGTGCCAGCAATCAGTCCCCCAGGGGGCAGGGGGGCTACACCTTC	TRBJ1-2	TRBV5-6	TRBD1
CASSFGQSPATNEKLFF	TGCGCCAGCAGCTTCGGACAGTCGCCTGCAACTAATGAAAAACTGTTTTTT	TRBJ1-4	TRBV5-1	NA
CASSGDRYGYTF	TGTGCCAGCAGCGGGGACAGGTATGGCTACACCTTC	TRBJ1-2	TRBV28	TRBD1
CASSLELRSGSPLHF	TGTGCCAGCAGCTTGGAGCTCAGGTCCGGATCACCCCTCCACTTT	TRBJ1-6	TRBV5-4	NA
CASSIDRPSTDTQYF	TGCGCCAGCAGCATCGACAGGCCGAGCACAGATACGCAGTATTTT	TRBJ2-3	TRBV5-1	NA
CASSYRRNYGYTF	TGTGCCAGCAGTTACCGCCGGAACTATGGCTACACCTTC	TRBJ1-2	TRBV6-5	NA
CASSQAVSGATNEKLFF	TGCGCCAGCAGCCAAGCTGTATCGGGGGCAACTAATGAAAAACTGTTTTTT	TRBJ1-4	TRBV4-1	NA
CASSRGVSSYNEQFF	TGTGCTAGCAGCCGGGGGGTGAGCTCCTACAATGAGCAGTTCTTC	TRBJ2-1	TRBV7-7	TRBD2
CASSPQGARETQYF	TGTGCCAGCAGCCCACAGGGGGCGCGGGAGACCCAGTACTTC	TRBJ2-5	TRBV27	TRBD1
CASSQKTSGGANPTDTQYF	TGCGCCAGCAGCCAAAAGACTAGCGGGGGGGCAAACCCCACAGATACGCAGTATTTT	TRBJ2-3	TRBV4-1	TRBD2
CATSRGVGGQPQHF	TGTGCCACCAGCAGAGGGGTGGGAGGGCAGCCCCAGCATTTT	TRBJ1-5	TRBV15	NA